The 31 T cell receptor beta chains below were found in one sample sequenced in a study of tumor-infiltrating lymphocytes in primary liver carcinoma. TCR beta cDNA came from around 0.5 ug total RNA, primed with a constant-region primer. Three nested multiplex PCR rounds of slightly modified ARM-PCR generated TCR beta libraries. Two initial PCR rounds of about 11 cycles each paired TRBV1-TRBV30 forward primers with a C-beta reverse primer. A single record per CDR3 protein comes from TCRdb applying MiXCR to the multiplex PCR reads. The data hold 310,000 or so distinct CDR3 sequences, with more than 55% observed a single time. It was unsorted whole blood that yielded blood RNA, and germline DNA was also extracted. Sequencing was performed on peripheral blood. Receptor source: a woman between 25 and 40 years old with primary liver carcinoma and hepatitis B virus infection.

On this clonotype itself: An end of the junction does not agree with germline; a read error may underlie this. The CDR3 reads CVSGSGPINQPQHF. The CDR3 DNA follows: TGTGTTAGTGGTTCGGGCCCGATCAATCAGCCCCAGCATTTT. The chain recombines TRBV12-5 with TRBJ1-5; no clear D gene. Germline assignment: CDR1 LGHNT and CDR2 FRNRAP. This CDR3 comprises 14 residues.

This clonotype was recorded at least ten times. The chain uses TRBV4-2 and TRBJ1-3; D unclear. Germline values: CDR1 LGHNA, CDR2 YNFKEQ. V was pared by 0 bases and J by 4 bases, with 16 bases between. The CDR3 contains 17 residues. As DNA, the CDR3 is TGTGCCAGCAGCCAAGAAGGTGCGCGGACGCGGGGAAACACCATATATTTT. Amino acid sequence: CASSQEGARTRGNTIYF.

CDR3 bases: TGTGCCAGCAGCCAGACTCACCTAAATGACAATGAGCAGTTCTTC. As protein: CASSQTHLNDNEQFF. The chain couples TRBV4-2 to TRBJ2-1; D unclear. Germline V gene sequence: CDR1 LGHNA, CDR2 YNFKEQ. Trimming took off 3 bases at V and 5 bases at J, with 14 bases between the two ends. CDR3 length: 15 residues.

CDR3 bases: TGTGCCAGCAGCCCGGGGGTCTACACCGGGGAGCTGTTTTTT. The encoded protein is CASSPGVYTGELFF. The chain has TRBV7-9 and TRBJ2-2; D may be TRBD2 (6 bases). The V gene lost 5 bases and the J gene lost 3 bases, with 10 bases spanning the gap. The CDR3 spans 14 residues. From germline, CDR1 is SEHNR and CDR2 FQNEAQ (reference sequence).

About this clonotype itself: Relative to the germline gene, one junction end is altered; a read error may explain this. As DNA, the CDR3 is TGCGCCAGCAGCTTTGACGCTAGCAGGATTAACACCGGGGAGCTGTTTTTT. Translating gives CASSFDASRINTGELFF. This chain connects TRBV11-2 to TRBJ2-2; tentatively, D is TRBD2 (5 bases). CDR1 and CDR2 (germline): SGHAT, FQNNGV. This CDR3 is built from 17 residues.

This clonotype was found a few times. The germline gene is not matched at one end of the junction; a read error may be the cause. The chain recombines TRBV6-2 or TRBV6-3 with TRBJ2-7; possible D gene TRBD1, 5 bases. CDR3 length: 12 residues. The V gene's germline CDR1 is MNHEY and CDR2 SVGEGT. CDR3 sequence: CTSRNQGYEQYF. CDR3 DNA sequence: TGTACCAGCAGGAACCAGGGTTACGAGCAGTACTTC.

The chain carries TRBV12-3 or TRBV12-4 and TRBJ2-5; 8 positions match TRBD1. The ends lost 10 bases at V and 1 base at J; junction bases unmatched: 11. The CDR3 has 15 residues. CDR3 protein: CATASGTGGQETQYF. For the CDR3, the DNA is TGTGCCACCGCATCCGGGACAGGAGGCCAAGAGACCCAGTACTTC.

For this clonotype: Its ends do not fully match the called genes, so a read error is possible. The chain employs TRBV29-1 and TRBJ1-2, with a possible D match to TRBD1 (6 bases). The CDR3 totals 13 residues. Germline CDR1 is SQVTM and CDR2 is ANQGSEA. The CDR3 loop reads CSVESSQGGGYTF. The CDR3 nucleotides read TGCAGCGTTGAGAGCAGCCAGGGCGGGGGCTACACTTTC. The full variable domain, in which reference TRBV29-1 and TRBJ1-2 provide the parts outside the CDR3, is SAVISQKPSRDICQRGTSLTIQCQVDSQVTMMFWYRQQPGQSLTLIATANQGSEATYESGFVIDKFPISRPNLTFSTLTVSNMSPEDSSIYLCSVESSQGGGYTFGSGTRLTVV.

This clonotype has just a few counts. The V gene is TRBV12-3 or TRBV12-4, the J gene TRBJ1-5, with 9 bases identical to TRBD1. V was pared by 2 bases and J by 2 bases, with 4 bases of the junction left unmatched. The CDR3 runs 16 residues. The CDR3 region is CASSLRTGAGNQPQHF. CDR3 DNA: TGTGCCAGCAGTTTACGGACAGGGGCGGGCAATCAGCCCCAGCATTTT.

About this clonotype itself: This may be a read error: a much more frequent sequence differs by one nucleotide. V and J are TRBV4-1 and TRBJ1-5; unclear D gene. Trimming left V 2 bases short and J 3 bases short, with 11 bases between. Germline-derived CDR1 and CDR2 are MGHRA and YSYEKL. CDR3 length: 15 residues. The CDR3 region has the DNA TGCGCCAGCAGCCAACAGGCGGGGTTCAATCAGCCCCAGCATTTT. It translates to CASSQQAGFNQPQHF.

This clonotype was seen a handful of times. The chain is built from TRBV5-4 and TRBJ2-1; D not certain. Trimming shortened V by 0 bases and J by 4 bases, and 11 bases separated the two germline ends. CDR1 and CDR2 (germline): SGHNT, YYREEE (reference sequence). The CDR3 extends over 15 amino acids. The CDR3 is CASSLGLRPYNEQFF. CDR3 in DNA: TGTGCCAGCAGCTTGGGTCTCAGACCTTACAATGAGCAGTTCTTC. The full variable domain, its missing parts supplied by reference TRBV5-4 and TRBJ2-1, is ETGVTQSPTHLIKTRGQQVTLRCSSQSGHNTVSWYQQALGQGPQFIFQYYREEENGRGNFPPRFSGLQFPNYSSELNVNALELDDSALYLCASSLGLRPYNEQFFGPGTRLTVL.

On this clonotype: One base away lies a much larger clone, so this may be a sequencing read error. DNA for the CDR3: TGTGCCAGCAGTTACGGACAGTTTGAGGGGATGCAGTTATTC. It specifies CASSYGQFEGMQLF. This sequence joins TRBV6-6 and TRBJ2-1, with D perhaps TRBD1 (6 bases). CDR1 and CDR2 (germline): MNHNY, SVGAGI (reference sequence). The CDR3 covers 14 residues.

This clonotype occurred a few times. V gene TRBV4-2 combines with J gene TRBJ1-1, with D possibly matching TRBD1 (5 bases). V dropped 1 base and J dropped 2 bases, with 11 bases sitting between them. Looked up from germline, CDR1 is LGHNA and CDR2 is YNFKEQ. This CDR3 contains 15 residues. The CDR3 DNA sequence: TGTGCCAGCAGCCAAGGTCAGGGAGGAAACACTGAAGCTTTCTTT. Protein sequence: CASSQGQGGNTEAFF.

On this clonotype itself: A much larger clone differs from this one at a single base, so this may be a read error. The V call is TRBV29-1, the J call TRBJ2-2, with a possible D match to TRBD1 (6 bases). Per germline, CDR1 SQVTM and CDR2 ANQGSEA. The CDR3 extends over 12 amino acids. CDR3 in amino acids: CSVVGDTGELSF. CDR3 DNA: TGCAGCGTTGTAGGGGACACCGGGGAGCTGTCTTTT.

To note about this clonotype: This sequence may be a read error, since a much larger clone differs from it by one base. J is TRBJ2-1 and V is TRBV4-1, with 7 bases identical to TRBD2. V dropped 1 base and J dropped 12; count of bases not matched to a gene: 12. Germline CDR1 reads MGHRA; CDR2 reads YSYEKL. The CDR3 runs to 15 residues. The CDR3, as DNA: TGCGCCAGCAGCCAAGTGGCTAGCGGAGCTAGATGGCAGTTCTTC. It translates to CASSQVASGARWQFF.

This CDR3 is CSVIGEVNTEAFF. CDR3 DNA sequence: TGCAGCGTGATAGGGGAGGTGAACACTGAAGCTTTCTTT. The V and J genes are TRBV29-1 and TRBJ1-1; perhaps TRBD1 as D (5 bases). Trimming stripped 6 bases from V and 0 bases from J, with 11 bases between. In germline, CDR1 is SQVTM, CDR2 ANQGSEA. The CDR3 is 13 amino acids.

The chain is built from TRBV29-1 and TRBJ2-5; D gene ambiguous. CDR1 and CDR2 from the germline V gene are SQVTM and ANQGSEA. V lost 4 bases, J lost 1 base, and 10 bases lay in between. The CDR3 has 13 residues. The CDR3 DNA is TGCAGCGTTGCTGGGCTGCCCCAAGAGACCCAGTACTTC. This translates into CSVAGLPQETQYF.

About this clonotype itself: This sequence may be a read error, since a much larger clone differs from it by one base. The rearrangement links TRBV29-1 to TRBJ2-1; D is possibly TRBD1 (6 bases). The CDR3 runs 12 residues. The V gene's germline CDR1 is SQVTM and CDR2 ANQGSEA. The CDR3 DNA is TGCAACGTTGGCCCAGGGGCCAATGAGCAGTTCTTC. This translates into CNVGPGANEQFF.

This clonotype was observed at least ten times. The chain employs TRBV6-5 and TRBJ2-7; 8 bases match TRBD2. The CDR3 loop spans 16 amino acids. Trimming at V came to 2 bases and at J to 5 bases, leaving 11 bases not matched to a gene. Germline CDR1 reads MNHEY; CDR2 reads SVGAGI. The CDR3 protein is CASSYGPREGQDEQYF. The CDR3 region has the DNA TGTGCCAGCAGTTACGGCCCCCGGGAGGGCCAAGACGAGCAGTACTTC.

This clonotype was counted a single time. It may be a read error: a sequence one base away is much more abundant. The CDR3 end shows no conserved phenylalanine or tryptophan, and so a read error is likely. The J gene is TRBJ2-3, the V gene TRBV6-5; the D gene is possibly TRBD2 (5 bases). The CDR3 is made up of 16 amino acids. Trimming took off 6 bases at V and 1 base at J, with 17 bases between the two ends. The germline CDR1 and CDR2 sequences are MNHEY and SVGAGI. The CDR3 here is CASRIRGGSGTDTQYL. In DNA, the CDR3 is TGTGCCAGCAGGATACGGGGTGGGTCCGGCACAGATACGCAGTATCTT.

Note on this clonotype: This sequence may be a read error, since a much larger clone differs from it by one base. The rearrangement joins TRBV12-3 or TRBV12-4 to TRBJ1-2; 10 bases map to TRBD1. The CDR3 has 15 residues. V dropped 7 bases and J dropped 1; count of bases not matched to a gene: 6. In DNA form, the CDR3 reads TGTGCCAGCAATAAAGGACAGGGGGTTAACTATGGCTACACCTTC. Residues: CASNKGQGVNYGYTF.

With respect to this clonotype: As the CDR3 is not closed by the conserved phenylalanine or tryptophan, this likely results from a read error. The chain recombines TRBV5-1 with TRBJ2-3; D ambiguous. CDR1 is SGHRS, CDR2 YFSETQ, per germline. The length of the CDR3 is 14 residues. V lost 0 bases to trimming and J lost 1 base, with 6 bases between them. DNA of the CDR3: TGCGCCAGCAGCTTGGACAGCGGCACAGATACGCAGTATATT. It is translated as CASSLDSGTDTQYI.

This chain joins TRBV4-2 and TRBJ2-7; a weak D match, TRBD2 (5 bases). Between the trimmed V and J ends, which lost 5 bases and 10 bases, there was a span of 24 bases. This CDR3 is 15 amino acids long. The germline V gene encodes CDR1 LGHNA and CDR2 YNFKEQ. Written as DNA, the CDR3 is TGTGCCAGCAGCTGGCAGGCGGGCAGCTCCTACGGCCAGTACTTC. This gives the protein CASSWQAGSSYGQYF.

The chain is built from TRBV30 and TRBJ1-2; D ambiguous. Trimming shortened V by 2 bases and J by 2 bases, and 12 bases separated the two germline ends. Germline V lookup: CDR1 GTSNPN, CDR2 SVGIG (reference sequence). The CDR3 has 14 residues. CDR3 protein: CAWSSGLGNYGYTF. The CDR3 bases are TGTGCCTGGAGTTCGGGCTTAGGGAACTATGGCTACACCTTC. Full variable domain (remainder filled in from reference TRBV30 and TRBJ1-2): SQTIHQWPATLVQPVGSPLSLECTVEGTSNPNLYWYRQAAGRGLQLLFYSVGIGQISSEVPQNLSASRPQDRQFILSSKKLLLSDSGFYLCAWSSGLGNYGYTFGSGTRLTVV.

This clonotype appeared a few times. A much larger clone lies one base from this, so it may be a read error. V usage is TRBV11-3 and J usage is TRBJ2-3; D might be TRBD1 or TRBD2, each matching 6 bases. Germline V gene sequence: CDR1 SGHNT, CDR2 YENEEA. This CDR3 is built from 15 residues. The CDR3 reads CTSSLRGRVTDTQYF. The CDR3 DNA reads TGTACCAGCAGCTTACGGGGGCGGGTCACAGATACGCAGTATTTT.

This clonotype was found a few times. The chain has TRBV28 and TRBJ2-5; D unresolved. The CDR3 is made up of 13 amino acids. V was shortened by 6 bases and J by 3 bases, with 11 bases between the two germline ends. The germline gives CDR1 MDHEN, CDR2 SYDVKM. CDR3 region: CASRPPEEETQYF. As DNA, the CDR3 is TGTGCCAGCAGACCGCCGGAAGAAGAGACCCAGTACTTC.

This clonotype came up a few times. A much bigger clone sits one base away, suggesting this may be a read error. This CDR3 fails to terminate in the conserved phenylalanine or tryptophan, so it likely reflects a read error. The V and J genes are TRBV29-1 and TRBJ1-1, with D hard to call. V gave up 6 bases and J gave up 1 base, with 9 bases separating them. Germline V gene lookup returns CDR1 SQVTM and CDR2 ANQGSEA. The CDR3 totals 12 residues. CDR3 nucleotides: TGCAGCGTCTTAGGCCAGAACACTGAAGCTTTCATT. Protein product: CSVLGQNTEAFI.

Notes on this clonotype: The junction and the germline gene differ at one end; a read error may be behind it. The chain carries TRBV11-2 and TRBJ2-2; D possibly corresponds to TRBD2 (6 bases). Per the germline V gene, CDR1 is SGHAT and CDR2 is FQNNGV. There are 13 residues in the CDR3. The CDR3 loop reads CAGSLSNAGELFF. CDR3 coding DNA: TGCGCCGGGAGCTTAAGCAACGCCGGGGAGCTGTTTTTT.

The CDR3: CASSLISAEQFF. CDR3 nucleotides: TGTGCCAGCAGCTTGATCTCGGCTGAGCAGTTCTTC. V gene TRBV7-9 combines with J gene TRBJ2-1; unclear D gene. With 3 bases removed from V and 9 bases from J, the gap between germline ends came to 9 bases. Germline-derived CDR1 and CDR2 are SEHNR and FQNEAQ (reference sequence). There are 12 residues in the CDR3.

Remarks on this clonotype: The CDR3 ends on some other residue instead of the conserved phenylalanine or tryptophan, so this is likely a read error. Because the CDR3's place on the DNA is in doubt, the DNA is left out and the CDR3 is given as listed by TCRdb. The chain is built from TRBV12-3 or TRBV12-4 and TRBJ1-1; TRBD1 is the table's D call, not checked against the DNA. The CDR3 has 14 amino acids, counting both end residues. Here the CDR3 reads CASSLRTGNTEAFS.

The table lists this clonotype with a count of one. This could be a read error, since a much larger clone is one nucleotide away. This chain uses TRBV12-3 or TRBV12-4 with TRBJ1-6; 7 bases are a match to TRBD1. This CDR3 spans 15 amino acids. J gave up 7 bases and V 6 bases, and 9 bases lay outside the gene matches. The CDR3 region is CASSPTGASNSPLHF. DNA for the CDR3: TGTGCCAGCAGCCCAACAGGGGCCTCGAATTCACCCCTCCACTTT.